This T cell receptor beta chain was identified during a study of shared clonotypes between healthy human individuals. To note about this clone: Its specificity is unknown. At the DNA level, this CDR3 is encoded by other sequences in the same sample as well.

Here immunoSEQ multiplex PCR was the method, and the copy in TCRdb shows in-frame clones only, minus some. The table lists more than 2,000,000 clones, about 92% of them singletons. Study outcomes and limitations: Naive subsets generally exceeded memory subsets in estimated richness.

The TCR was taken from a man aged 18 to 30 in good health. Some clones in this sample may be carry-over from other donors' samples. The specimen sequenced was naive CD4+ T cells from PBMCs. Subset noted: CD45RA+ positively selected.

CDR3 loop: CASSNADTQYF. CDR3 sequence (DNA): TGTGCCAGCAGCAACGCAGATACGCAGTATTTT. V usage is TRBV6-5 and J usage is TRBJ2-3, with D uncertain. Germline V gene lookup returns CDR1 MNHEY and CDR2 SVGAGI. V lost 6 bases and J lost 4, with 5 bases in between. The length of the CDR3 is 11 residues.